The rows below give T cell receptor beta chains drawn from one sample of a study of blood T cell repertoires in COVID-19. Measured with immunoSEQ multiplex PCR; TCRdb has only the in-frame clones, and not every one. The sample holds some 190,000 clones, about 80% seen once. The source material was PBMCs or T cells enriched from blood (not recorded which). Receptors originate from a man aged 55 to 70 who had been exposed to COVID-19. The CDR3 runs from the conserved cysteine through the conserved F or W. Fields, in order: J gene, CDR3 length, V gene, D gene, clone size, CDR3 protein, CDR3 DNA. A D gene is named only where the DNA matches it firmly. Where a row states a size, it is once, few, many or the class of an expanded clone; other rows omit it.

TRBJ1-1 | 16 | TRBV5-1 | TRBD1 | - | CASSSPGTDMNTEAFF | TGCGCCAGCAGCTCCCCCGGGACAGACATGAACACTGAAGCTTTCTTT
TRBJ2-5 | 11 | TRBV10-2 | - | few | CASTAKETQYF | TGCGCCAGCACTGCGAAGGAGACCCAGTACTTC
TRBJ2-7 | 16 | TRBV5-4 | TRBD2 | - | CASSLATSGGKDRQYF | TGTGCCAGCAGCCTGGCCACTAGCGGGGGGAAGGATAGGCAGTACTTC
TRBJ2-2 | 15 | TRBV24-1 | - | - | CATSETPPGTGELFF | TGTGCCACCAGCGAAACCCCCCCGGGAACCGGGGAGCTGTTTTTT
TRBJ2-5 | 14 | TRBV28 | TRBD1 | - | CASTESRTGSPQYF | TGTGCCAGCACCGAATCAAGGACAGGGTCGCCCCAGTACTTC
TRBJ2-7 | 14 | TRBV30 | - | - | CAWKASLSSYEQYF | TGTGCCTGGAAAGCTAGCCTAAGCTCCTACGAGCAGTACTTC
TRBJ1-1 | 11 | TRBV30 | - | few | CAWSVQQEAFF | TGTGCCTGGAGTGTTCAACAGGAAGCTTTCTTT
TRBJ1-2 | 13 | TRBV15 | TRBD1 | - | CATSRTGGPGYTF | TGTGCCACCAGCAGGACAGGGGGCCCTGGCTACACCTTC
TRBJ2-7 | 18 | TRBV7-9 | - | few | CASSFYSAHVGPRNEQYF | TGTGCCAGCAGCTTCTATTCCGCCCACGTGGGCCCCCGGAACGAGCAGTACTTC
TRBJ2-1 | 16 | TRBV7-3 | TRBD2 | - | CASSSTSGSFWDEQFF | TGTGCCAGCAGTTCTACTAGCGGGAGTTTCTGGGATGAGCAGTTCTTC
TRBJ2-3 | 17 | TRBV21-1 | - | - | CASTFSLAGGNTDTQYF | TGTGCCAGCACCTTTTCGCTGGCGGGGGGGAACACAGATACGCAGTATTTT
TRBJ2-5 | 15 | TRBV7-7 | - | - | CASSLGTATQETQYF | TGTGCCAGCAGCTTAGGAACAGCTACCCAAGAGACCCAGTACTTC
TRBJ1-1 | 15 | TRBV6-5 | - | once | CASSLGRGRGTEAFF | TGTGCCAGCAGCTTAGGTCGGGGGAGGGGCACTGAAGCTTTCTTT
TRBJ1-1 | 14 | TRBV6-5 | - | - | CASRTSTENTEAFF | TGTGCCAGCAGGACCTCGACAGAGAACACTGAAGCTTTCTTT
TRBJ2-1 | 12 | TRBV9 | - | - | CASTRGNDEQFF | TGTGCCAGCACAAGGGGGAACGATGAGCAGTTCTTC
TRBJ1-6 | 14 | TRBV7-3 | - | few | CASSREGNNSPLHF | TGTGCCAGCAGCCGCGAGGGCAATAATTCACCCCTCCACTTT
TRBJ2-1 | 13 | TRBV11-3 | - | - | CASSFYRANEQFF | TGTGCCAGCAGCTTTTACAGGGCCAATGAGCAGTTCTTC